One T cell receptor beta chain is described in this entry. This record belongs to a study of control samples from healthy donors and cancer patients. Some clones are missing from TCRdb's copy, which holds only in-frame ones; the method was immunoSEQ multiplex PCR. The sample holds some 410,000 clones; over 75% are singletons and the top ten take over 5.5%. Sequencing was performed on PBMCs. The source is a man between 40 and 49 years old with head and neck cancer.

In DNA form, the CDR3 reads TGTGCCAGCAGCCCGGGGTTTTGGGGTTTTAACACTGAAGCTTTCTTT. Translation: CASSPGFWGFNTEAFF. V is TRBV5-5 and J is TRBJ1-1; D ambiguous. The germline V gene encodes CDR1 SGHKS and CDR2 YYEKEE (reference sequence). Trimming took off 4 bases at V and 2 bases at J, with 18 bases between the two ends. This CDR3 contains 16 residues.